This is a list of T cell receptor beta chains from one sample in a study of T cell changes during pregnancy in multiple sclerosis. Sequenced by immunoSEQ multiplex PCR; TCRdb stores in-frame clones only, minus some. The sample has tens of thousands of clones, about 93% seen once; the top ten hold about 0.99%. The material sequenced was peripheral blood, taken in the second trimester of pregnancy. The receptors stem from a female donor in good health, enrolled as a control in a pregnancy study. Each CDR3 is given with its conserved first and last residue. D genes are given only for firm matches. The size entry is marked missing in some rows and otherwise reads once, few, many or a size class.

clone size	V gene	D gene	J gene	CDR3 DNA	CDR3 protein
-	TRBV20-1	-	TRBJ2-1	TGCAGTGCTAGTTTCGGGAATGAGCAGTTCTTC	CSASFGNEQFF
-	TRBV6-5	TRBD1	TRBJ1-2	TGTGCCAGCGTCCTGCAGGGGGCCCTTGGCTACACCTTC	CASVLQGALGYTF
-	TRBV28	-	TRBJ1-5	TGTGCCAGCAGTTACCTGACAGGAAATCATCAGCCCCAGCATTTT	CASSYLTGNHQPQHF
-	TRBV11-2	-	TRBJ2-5	TGTGCCAGCAGCAGGGGTTTGGGGGAGACCCAGTACTTC	CASSRGLGETQYF
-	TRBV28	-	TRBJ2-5	TGTGCCAGCAGTTCCGAAGACCAACTACCAAGAGAGACCCAGTACTTC	CASSSEDQLPRETQYF
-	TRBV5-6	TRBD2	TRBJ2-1	TGTGCCAGCAGCCCCGGGGGGGAGCCCCCCAATGAGCAGTTCTTC	CASSPGGEPPNEQFF
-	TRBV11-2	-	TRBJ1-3	TGTGCCAGCAGCTTAGGAGGGTTTGGAAACACCATATATTTT	CASSLGGFGNTIYF
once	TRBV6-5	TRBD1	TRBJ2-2	TGTGCCAGCAGCAGACAGGGGGGGGACACCGGGGAGCTGTTTTTT	CASSRQGGDTGELFF
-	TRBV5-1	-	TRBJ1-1	TGCGCCAGCAGCTTGATGCCTAGTGAAACGCTAGCTTTCTTT	CASSLMPSETLAFF
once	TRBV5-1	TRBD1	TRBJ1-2	TGCGCCAGCAGCCCCGGGACAGCTAGTGTCTATGGCTACACCTTC	CASSPGTASVYGYTF
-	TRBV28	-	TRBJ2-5	TGTGCCAGCAGTTCACCAACAGGACGGCAAGAGACCCAGTACTTC	CASSSPTGRQETQYF
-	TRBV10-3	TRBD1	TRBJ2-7	TGTGCCATCAGTGAGTCGTCGGACAGGGGCGAGCAGTACTTC	CAISESSDRGEQYF
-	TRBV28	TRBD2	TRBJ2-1	TGTGCCAGCAGTTCCAACCGGGACAGGATGACTAGCGGGAGGGCCAATGAGCAGTTCTTC	CASSSNRDRMTSGRANEQFF
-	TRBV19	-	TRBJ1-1	TGTGCCAGTATGAAAGGAGGGAACACTGAAGCTTTCTTT	CASMKGGNTEAFF
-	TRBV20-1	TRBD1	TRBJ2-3	TGCAGTGCACGACAGGGGGATACGCAGTATTTT	CSARQGDTQYF
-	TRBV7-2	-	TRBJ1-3	TGTGCCAGCAGCTTTCAAGGGGCGACTGGAAACACCATATATTTT	CASSFQGATGNTIYF
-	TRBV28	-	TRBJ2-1	TGTGCCAGCAGCCCCGGCGGGGAGTCCTACAATGAGCAGTTCTTC	CASSPGGESYNEQFF
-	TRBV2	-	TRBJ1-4	TGTGCCAGCAGCCCCGGCCGGGTGGCTAATGAAAAACTGTTTTTT	CASSPGRVANEKLFF
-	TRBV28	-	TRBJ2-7	TGTGCCAGCAGTCCAGCAGGGAGGTCCTCCGAGCAGTACTTC	CASSPAGRSSEQYF
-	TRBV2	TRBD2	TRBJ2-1	TGTGCCAGCAGTGAACGCCGGCTAGCGGCTTACAATGAGCAGTTCTTC	CASSERRLAAYNEQFF
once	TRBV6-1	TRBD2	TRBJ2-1	TGTGCCAGCAGTTTAGCGGGGGAAGACTACAATGAGCAGTTCTTC	CASSLAGEDYNEQFF
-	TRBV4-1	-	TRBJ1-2	TGCGCCAGCAGCCTTTTAGTTATGACCGGGGACAATCTCGGAAACTATGGCTACACCTTC	CASSLLVMTGDNLGNYGYTF
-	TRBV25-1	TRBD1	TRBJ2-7	TGTGCCAGCAGGGGACAGGGGCCCTACGAGCAGTACTTC	CASRGQGPYEQYF
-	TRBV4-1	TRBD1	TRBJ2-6	TGCGCCAGCAGCCAAGATCGGATACAGGGGATTAAGGCCAACGTCCTGACTTTC	CASSQDRIQGIKANVLTF
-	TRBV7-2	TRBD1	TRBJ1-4	TGTGCCAGCAGCTTCGACAGGGGACGTGAAAAACTGTTTTTT	CASSFDRGREKLFF
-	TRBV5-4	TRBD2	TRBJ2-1	TGTGCCAGCAGAGTCGGGACTAGCGGGATAAATGAGCAGTTCTTC	CASRVGTSGINEQFF
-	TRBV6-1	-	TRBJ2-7	TGTGCCAGCAGTGTTGGACATCACTTTCCCTACGAGCAGTACTTC	CASSVGHHFPYEQYF
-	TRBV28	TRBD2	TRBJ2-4	TGTGCCAGCAGTTCGCAAGGGACTATCATTCAGTACTTC	CASSSQGTIIQYF
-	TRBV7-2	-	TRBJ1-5	TGTGCCAGCAGCCCCATCAATCAGCCCCAGCATTTT	CASSPINQPQHF
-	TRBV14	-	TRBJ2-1	TGTGCCAGCAGCCAATTGGAACGGGGGAGTGAGCAGTTCTTC	CASSQLERGSEQFF
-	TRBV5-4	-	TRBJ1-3	TGTGCCAGCAGCATGGACAGTTCTCTCTCTGGAAACACCATATATTTT	CASSMDSSLSGNTIYF
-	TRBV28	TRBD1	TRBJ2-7	TGTGCCAGCAGCCGGGACAGGGCCTACGAGCAGTACTTC	CASSRDRAYEQYF
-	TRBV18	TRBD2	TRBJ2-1	TGTGCCAGCTCACCTGTAGCGGGAGTGAGCAATGAGCAGTTCTTC	CASSPVAGVSNEQFF
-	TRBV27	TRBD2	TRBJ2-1	TGTGCCAGCAGTCCAGAGAGCGGGAGTTATCGTGAGCAGTTCTTC	CASSPESGSYREQFF
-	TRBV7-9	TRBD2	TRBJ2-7	TGTGCCAGCAGCCGGGGGGTTTACGAGCAGTACTTC	CASSRGVYEQYF
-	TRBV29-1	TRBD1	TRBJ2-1	TGCAGCGTTGCGGGACAGGCAAGGGGCAATGAGCAGTTCTTC	CSVAGQARGNEQFF
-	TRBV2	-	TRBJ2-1	TGTGCCTGTGTTGGGGGGTACAATGAGCAGTTCTTC	CACVGGYNEQFF
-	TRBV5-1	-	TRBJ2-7	TGCGCCAGCAGCTTGGACAGCCGCCCCTCCTACGAGCAGTACTTC	CASSLDSRPSYEQYF
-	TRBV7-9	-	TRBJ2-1	TGTGCCAGCAGCGACGGACAAACCCCCTACAATGAGCAGTTCTTC	CASSDGQTPYNEQFF
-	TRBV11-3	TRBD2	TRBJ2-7	TGTGCCAGCAGCTTATCCAGCGGGAGTCGCGAGCAGTACTTC	CASSLSSGSREQYF